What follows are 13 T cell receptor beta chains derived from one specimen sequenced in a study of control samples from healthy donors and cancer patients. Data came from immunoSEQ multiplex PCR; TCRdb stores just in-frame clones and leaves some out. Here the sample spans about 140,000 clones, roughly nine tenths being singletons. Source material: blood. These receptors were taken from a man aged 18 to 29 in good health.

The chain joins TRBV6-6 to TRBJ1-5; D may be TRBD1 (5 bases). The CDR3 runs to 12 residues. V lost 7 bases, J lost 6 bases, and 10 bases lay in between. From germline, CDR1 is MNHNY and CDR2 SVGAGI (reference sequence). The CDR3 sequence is CASTHGGQPQHF. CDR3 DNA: TGTGCCAGCACCCATGGGGGTCAGCCCCAGCATTTT.

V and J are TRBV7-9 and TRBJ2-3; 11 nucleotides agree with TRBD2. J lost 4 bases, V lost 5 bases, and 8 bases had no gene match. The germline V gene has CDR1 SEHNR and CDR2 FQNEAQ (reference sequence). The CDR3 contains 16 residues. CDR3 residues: CASSGLAGGPADTQYF. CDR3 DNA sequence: TGTGCCAGCAGCGGTTTAGCGGGGGGGCCAGCAGATACGCAGTATTTT.

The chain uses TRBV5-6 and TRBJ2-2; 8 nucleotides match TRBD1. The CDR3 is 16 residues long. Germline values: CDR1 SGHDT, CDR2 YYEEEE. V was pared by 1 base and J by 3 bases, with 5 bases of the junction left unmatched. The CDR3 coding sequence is TGTGCCAGCAGCTTGTACTCAGGGGGCTACACCGGGGAGCTGTTTTTT. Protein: CASSLYSGGYTGELFF.

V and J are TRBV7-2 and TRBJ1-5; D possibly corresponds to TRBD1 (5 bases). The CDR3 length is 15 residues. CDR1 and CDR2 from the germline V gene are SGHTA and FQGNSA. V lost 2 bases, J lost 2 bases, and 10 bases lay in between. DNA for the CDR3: TGTGCCAGCAGCTTAAGGCAGGGAGGCAATCAGCCCCAGCATTTT. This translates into CASSLRQGGNQPQHF.

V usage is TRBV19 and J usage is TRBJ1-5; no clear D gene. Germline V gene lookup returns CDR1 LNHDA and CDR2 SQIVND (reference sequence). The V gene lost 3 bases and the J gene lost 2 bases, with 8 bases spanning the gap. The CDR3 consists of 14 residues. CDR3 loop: CASSMVEGNQPQHF. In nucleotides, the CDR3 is TGTGCCAGTAGTATGGTAGAAGGCAATCAGCCCCAGCATTTT.

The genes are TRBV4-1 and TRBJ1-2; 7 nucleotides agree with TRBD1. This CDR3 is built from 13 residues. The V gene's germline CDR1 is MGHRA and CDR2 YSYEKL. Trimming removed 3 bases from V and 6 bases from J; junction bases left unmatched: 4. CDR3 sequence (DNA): TGCGCCAGCAGCCATACAGGGGCCGATGGCTACACCTTC. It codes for CASSHTGADGYTF.

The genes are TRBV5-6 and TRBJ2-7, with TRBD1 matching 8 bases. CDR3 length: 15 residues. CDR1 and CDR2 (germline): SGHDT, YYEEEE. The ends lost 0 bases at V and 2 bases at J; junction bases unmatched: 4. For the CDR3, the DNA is TGTGCCAGCAGCTTGGAGGACAGGGCGACCTACGAGCAGTACTTC. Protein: CASSLEDRATYEQYF.

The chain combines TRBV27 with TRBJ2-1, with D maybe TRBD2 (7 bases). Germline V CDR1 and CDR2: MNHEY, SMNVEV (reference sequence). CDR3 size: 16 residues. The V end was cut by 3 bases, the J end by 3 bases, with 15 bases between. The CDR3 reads CASSFLGGRVYNEQFF. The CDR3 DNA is TGTGCCAGCAGTTTCCTCGGGGGGCGAGTCTACAATGAGCAGTTCTTC.

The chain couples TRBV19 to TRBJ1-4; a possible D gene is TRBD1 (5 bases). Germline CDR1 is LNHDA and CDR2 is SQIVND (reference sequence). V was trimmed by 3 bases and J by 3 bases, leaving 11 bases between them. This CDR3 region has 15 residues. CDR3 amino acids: CASSIFQGSNEKLFF. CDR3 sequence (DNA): TGTGCCAGTAGTATCTTTCAGGGATCTAATGAAAAACTGTTTTTT.

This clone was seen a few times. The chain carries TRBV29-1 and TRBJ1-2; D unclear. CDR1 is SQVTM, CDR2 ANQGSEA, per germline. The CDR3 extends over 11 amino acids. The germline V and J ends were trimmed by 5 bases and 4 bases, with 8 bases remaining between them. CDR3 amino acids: CSVFTTYGYTF. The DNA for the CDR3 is TGCAGCGTTTTCACCACCTATGGCTACACCTTC. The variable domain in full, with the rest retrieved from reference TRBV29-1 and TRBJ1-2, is SAVISQKPSRDICQRGTSLTIQCQVDSQVTMMFWYRQQPGQSLTLIATANQGSEATYESGFVIDKFPISRPNLTFSTLTVSNMSPEDSSIYLCSVFTTYGYTFGSGTRLTVV.

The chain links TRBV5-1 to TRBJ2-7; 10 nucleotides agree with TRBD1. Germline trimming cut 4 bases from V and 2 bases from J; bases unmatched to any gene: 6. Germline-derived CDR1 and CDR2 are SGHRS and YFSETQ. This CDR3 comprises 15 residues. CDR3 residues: CASSPGQGGPYEQYF. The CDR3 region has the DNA TGCGCCAGCAGCCCCGGACAGGGGGGCCCCTACGAGCAGTACTTC.

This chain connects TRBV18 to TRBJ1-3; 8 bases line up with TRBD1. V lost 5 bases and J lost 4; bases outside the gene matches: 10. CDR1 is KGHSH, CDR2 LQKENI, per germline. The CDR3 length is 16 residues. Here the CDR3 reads CASSSPWTGSGNTIYF. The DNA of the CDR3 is TGTGCCAGCTCATCGCCTTGGACAGGGTCCGGAAACACCATATATTTT.

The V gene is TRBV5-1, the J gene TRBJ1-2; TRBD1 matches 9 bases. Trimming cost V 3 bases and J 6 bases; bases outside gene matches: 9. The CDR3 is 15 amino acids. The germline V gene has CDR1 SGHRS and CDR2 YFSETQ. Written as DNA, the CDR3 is TGCGCCAGCAGCTGGGGGACAGGGACGTCACATGGCTACACCTTC. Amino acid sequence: CASSWGTGTSHGYTF.